This T cell receptor beta chain emerged from a study of cytomegalovirus exposure and HLA in healthy donors. The germline V gene has CDR1 MNHNY and CDR2 SVGAGI (reference sequence). V was clipped by 10 bases and J by 2 bases; unmatched bases: 12. This CDR3 region has 15 residues. The primer mix had 60 Vbeta and 13 Jbeta primers. Sequenced by immunoSEQ multiplex PCR; TCRdb stores in-frame clones only, minus some. This table holds tens of thousands of clones, 70% to 80% found once. V is TRBV6-6 and J is TRBJ2-7; 9 bases line up with TRBD2. The source material was PBMCs. The receptor was isolated from a woman between 35 and 50 years old in good health and CMV-seropositive. Written as DNA, the CDR3 is TGTGCCACCCAGCAACTAGCGGGTGCGGCCTACGAGCAGTACTTC. This translates into CATQQLAGAAYEQYF.